Shown below are 5 T cell receptor beta chains from a single sample sequenced in a study of brain T cells in children with intractable seizures. Time point reported: blood from clinic visit 5 months post-surgery; TSC patient then seizure free. Sequencing was performed with immunoSEQ multiplex PCR; in TCRdb, only in-frame clones are kept and a portion is missing. The table records about 350,000 clones, more than 85% of them present only once. The material was peripheral blood, obtained about 5 months after surgery. All receptors come from a boy in the first two years of life with tuberous sclerosis and intractable seizures.

The CDR3: CASSSDPYTQYF. DNA for the CDR3: TGTGCCAGCAGTTCCGACCCATATACGCAGTATTTT. V usage is TRBV12-3 or TRBV12-4 and J usage is TRBJ2-3; D is undetermined. The CDR3 sequence is 12 residues long. The V end lost 4 bases, the J end lost 7 bases, and 9 bases lay between the germline ends.

The rearrangement joins TRBV13 to TRBJ2-7; the match to TRBD1 covers 7 bases. This CDR3 is built from 17 residues. Per the germline V gene, CDR1 is PRHDT and CDR2 is FYEKMQ (reference sequence). V shed 1 base and J 4 bases; nucleotides not matched to a gene: 13. In nucleotides, the CDR3 is TGTGCCAGCAGCTTAGAGGGCCAGGGGGAATTTCTTTACGAGCAGTACTTC. Translation gives CASSLEGQGEFLYEQYF.

The J gene is TRBJ2-2, the V gene TRBV3-1 (or the pseudogene TRBV3-2), with TRBD2 identical over 14 bases. V was clipped by 0 bases and J by 8 bases; unmatched bases: 8. Germline V gives CDR1 LGHDT, CDR2 YNNKEL (reference sequence). The CDR3 length is 18 residues. The CDR3 sequence is CASSQDRGLAGGRGELFF. CDR3 sequence (DNA): TGTGCCAGCAGCCAAGATCGAGGACTAGCGGGAGGTAGGGGGGAGCTGTTTTTT.

This clone has a single count. The V gene is TRBV11-3, the J gene TRBJ2-7, with unresolved D. Trimming removed 2 bases at V and 3 bases at J, with 5 bases between. CDR1 and CDR2 from the germline V gene are SGHNT and YENEEA. The CDR3 covers 12 residues. CDR3 bases: TGTGCCAGCAGCTTAAGTCTCTACGAGCAGTACTTC. Its translation is CASSLSLYEQYF.

The CDR3: CASSLPGDRSGELFF. As DNA, the CDR3 is TGCGCCAGCAGCTTGCCGGGGGATAGATCCGGGGAGCTGTTTTTT. The V and J genes are TRBV5-1 and TRBJ2-2, with D perhaps matching TRBD2 (6 bases). V gave up 1 base and J gave up 6 bases, with 13 bases separating them. The germline V gene has CDR1 SGHRS and CDR2 YFSETQ. The CDR3 consists of 15 residues.